This is a list of T cell receptor beta chains from one sample in a study of PD-L1 blockade in urothelial cancer. TCRdb keeps only in-frame clones here, not all; method: immunoSEQ multiplex PCR. The sample lists 70,000 to 80,000 clones, 70% to 90% occurring once. The specimen was PBMCs, collected around atezolizumab (anti-PD-L1) treatment. The receptors originated from a man aged 35-49 years with urothelial cancer. The CDR3 runs from the conserved cysteine through the conserved F or W. Fields, in order: J gene, clone size, D gene, V gene, CDR3 DNA, CDR3 protein. D genes are given only for firm matches. Only part of the rows carry a size: once, few, many, or a class if the clone is expanded.

>TRBJ2-1|.|TRBD2|TRBV7-6
TGTGCCAGCAGCCGTCCCACCCCCGGGACTAGCGGGAGTTACAATGAGCAGTTCTTC
CASSRPTPGTSGSYNEQFF
>TRBJ1-3|.|.|TRBV15
TGTGCCACCAGCGGCACAGGGTCTGGAAACACCATATATTTT
CATSGTGSGNTIYF
>TRBJ2-6|.|.|TRBV28
TGTGCCAGTGGGTGGCGGACTGAACGCTCTGGGGCCAACGTCCTGACTTTC
CASGWRTERSGANVLTF
>TRBJ2-7|.|TRBD1|TRBV6-1
TGTGCCAGCAGTTCCGGGACAGGGAGTGGCGAGCAGTACTTC
CASSSGTGSGEQYF
>TRBJ2-7|.|.|TRBV6-5
TGTGCCAGCAGGCCCAGCAGGGTCAAATTCTACGAGCAGTACTTC
CASRPSRVKFYEQYF
>TRBJ1-4|.|.|TRBV19
TGTGCCAGTAGTATAGATCCGGGAGCTAATGAAAAACTGTTTTTT
CASSIDPGANEKLFF
>TRBJ2-7|.|TRBD1|TRBV10-3
TGTGCCATCAGCACCGGGACAGGTGCCTCCTACGAGCAGTACTTC
CAISTGTGASYEQYF
>TRBJ2-7|.|TRBD1|TRBV27
TGTGCCAGCAGTCCCATGGGGGGACAGGGGGCCAGGGAGCAGTACTTC
CASSPMGGQGAREQYF
>TRBJ1-4|.|.|TRBV9
TGTGCCAGCAGCGTAGGGGCCCGATCAACTAATGAAAAACTGTTTTTT
CASSVGARSTNEKLFF
>TRBJ2-2|.|TRBD1|TRBV29-1
TGCAGCGTTGCGGACAGGAGAACCGGGGAGCTGTTTTTT
CSVADRRTGELFF
>TRBJ2-1|.|TRBD2|TRBV4-1
TGCGCCAGCAGCCAAGGGTCCATAGCGGGAGGGCCTCAGAGAGAGCAGTTCTTC
CASSQGSIAGGPQREQFF
>TRBJ2-1|.|.|TRBV19
TGTGCCAGTAGTATCCTCTACAATGAGCAGTTCTTC
CASSILYNEQFF
>TRBJ2-1|.|TRBD2|TRBV4-2
TGTGCCAGCAGCCAACCAAGCGGGAACGGGGCCAATGAGCAGTTCTTC
CASSQPSGNGANEQFF
>TRBJ2-3|.|TRBD2|TRBV4-1
TGCGCCAGCAGCCAAGTCAAGCTAGCGGGAGGGCCGGGCACAGATACGCAGTATTTT
CASSQVKLAGGPGTDTQYF
>TRBJ2-5|.|.|TRBV7-6
TGTGCCAGCAGCCCCAGGACGGGACAAGAGACCCAGTACTTC
CASSPRTGQETQYF
>TRBJ2-1|.|.|TRBV6-5
TGTGCCAGCAGTTACCCGAGTCCCAACAATGAGCAGTTCTTC
CASSYPSPNNEQFF
>TRBJ2-7|.|.|TRBV6-5
TGTGCCAGCAGTTACACAGACAGGCCCGCTCTAGGGGAGCAGTACTTC
CASSYTDRPALGEQYF
>TRBJ2-3|once|.|TRBV9
TGTGCCAGCAGCGTAGCGGCAGATACGCAGTATTTT
CASSVAADTQYF
>TRBJ2-1|.|TRBD2|TRBV15
TGTGCCACCAGCCCCCGGACTAGCGGGAGTCCGGGACCCTACAATGAGCAGTTCTTC
CATSPRTSGSPGPYNEQFF
>TRBJ1-3|.|.|TRBV7-8
TGTGCCAGCAGGGCTACAGGCTCTGGAAACACCATATATTTT
CASRATGSGNTIYF
>TRBJ2-3|.|TRBD1|TRBV27
TGTGCCAGCAGTTTGGGGACAGGTTTGGAAGATACGCAGTATTTT
CASSLGTGLEDTQYF
>TRBJ2-3|.|TRBD2|TRBV9
TGTGCCAGCAGCGTAGAGGCTAGCGGGAGCACAGATACGCAGTATTTT
CASSVEASGSTDTQYF
>TRBJ2-3|.|TRBD2|TRBV2
TGTGCCAGCAGTCGTGGACTAGCGAGGGGAGATACGCAGTATTTT
CASSRGLARGDTQYF
>TRBJ2-5|.|.|TRBV7-2
TGTGCCAGCAGCTTAGCGAGGGTGGAGAGAGAGACCCAGTACTTC
CASSLARVERETQYF
>TRBJ1-2|.|TRBD1|TRBV7-9
TGTGCCAGCAGCACACGGACAGGTTCTAATGGCTACACCTTC
CASSTRTGSNGYTF
>TRBJ2-4|.|TRBD2|TRBV28
TGTGCCAGCAGTTTAGGTAGCGGAGCGGGGGAAAACATTCAGTACTTC
CASSLGSGAGENIQYF
>TRBJ2-7|.|TRBD1|TRBV7-9
TGTGCCAGCAGTCCGGGACAGGGTTTTAACGAGCAGTACTTC
CASSPGQGFNEQYF
>TRBJ2-5|.|TRBD1|TRBV27
TGTGCCAGCAGTGGGTGGACAGGGGGGGAGACCCAGTACTTC
CASSGWTGGETQYF
>TRBJ1-5|.|.|TRBV6-1
TGTGCCGGTGGATCTTCAGGGTCCCCCAATCAGCCCCAGCATTTT
CAGGSSGSPNQPQHF
>TRBJ1-5|.|.|TRBV28
TGTGCCAGCAGTCCTTCCCGACAGACCAAGGCGCCCCAGCATTTT
CASSPSRQTKAPQHF
>TRBJ1-2|.|TRBD1|TRBV7-8
TGTGCCAGCAGCCGGGGACAGGCTAACTATGGCTACACCTTC
CASSRGQANYGYTF
>TRBJ2-1|.|TRBD2|TRBV28
TGTGCCAGCAGCCCTCGGGGGGCGGGGGTCCTAGCGGGAGCCTACAATGAGCAGTTCTTC
CASSPRGAGVLAGAYNEQFF
>TRBJ2-7|few|.|TRBV11-2
TGTGCCAGCAGGCTAACTGCAGAGGAAATCCCGTACTTC
CASRLTAEEIPYF
>TRBJ1-2|.|TRBD1|TRBV2
TGTGCCAGCCGTGACAGGGTCTCCTATGGCTACACCTTC
CASRDRVSYGYTF
>TRBJ1-5|few|.|TRBV10-3
TGTGCCATCTCTATAGCCGGCAATCAGCCCCAGCATTTT
CAISIAGNQPQHF
>TRBJ2-3|.|TRBD2|TRBV7-3
TGTGCCAGCAGCTTAGCGGGAGTGAGAGCAGATACGCAGTATTTT
CASSLAGVRADTQYF
>TRBJ2-7|.|TRBD1|TRBV2
TGTGCCAGCAGTGGGACAGGGGCAGTAGGACGCAGGTTTGCCTACGAGCAGTACTTC
CASSGTGAVGRRFAYEQYF
>TRBJ2-7|.|.|TRBV30
TGTGCCTGGAGTGTCGCCGGGGTCGAGCAGTACTTC
CAWSVAGVEQYF
>TRBJ2-2|.|TRBD2|TRBV5-6
TGTGCCAGCAGCTGGCGGGGGAGACCGGGGGAGCTGTTTTTT
CASSWRGRPGELFF
>TRBJ2-7|.|.|TRBV28
TGTGCCAGCACAGAGACAGGACCTAGCTCCTACGAGCAGTACTTC
CASTETGPSSYEQYF
>TRBJ2-5|.|TRBD2|TRBV5-1
TGCGCCAGCAGTGCTAGCGGGAACCAAGAGACCCAGTACTTC
CASSASGNQETQYF
>TRBJ2-4|.|.|TRBV9
TGTGCCAGCAGCGTAGATGACTTCCCCAAAAACATTCAGTACTTC
CASSVDDFPKNIQYF
>TRBJ2-5|.|.|TRBV18
TGTGCCAGCTCACCCGAGGACAGAAGGGAGACCCAGTACTTC
CASSPEDRRETQYF
>TRBJ2-4|.|.|TRBV25-1
TGTGCCAGCAGTGGGGCCGGATACAAAAACATTCAGTACTTC
CASSGAGYKNIQYF
>TRBJ1-1|.|.|TRBV7-2
TGTGCCAGCAGCTTCCTCGTTCAGGGAACTGAAGCTTTCTTT
CASSFLVQGTEAFF